This T cell receptor beta chain appears in the sequencing data of a study of T-cell reconstitution after alpha-beta-depleted transplantation in children. This clonotype was seen more than once but under ten times. The germline CDR1 and CDR2 sequences are SGHRS and YFSETQ. J lost 6 bases, V lost 0 bases, and 5 bases had no gene match. There are 16 residues in the CDR3. Unique molecular identifiers were incorporated into the prepared TCRbeta library. Using its own MiXCR run on the PCR reads, TCRdb lists one record per CDR3 protein. The sample has almost 500,000 distinct CDR3 sequences; over 9.5% are singletons.

This TCR derives from a child aged 2 to 9 with inherited bone marrow failure, due to receive a stem cell transplant. The V and J genes are TRBV5-1 and TRBJ2-1; 11 bases are a match to TRBD2. The sequenced sample was PBMCs, obtained before TCRalphabeta/CD19-depleted stem cell transplant. The CDR3 loop is CASSLVTSGSFNEQFF. CDR3 DNA: TGCGCCAGCAGCTTGGTTACTAGCGGGAGTTTCAATGAGCAGTTCTTC.